These 27 T cell receptor beta chains were sequenced from one sample in a study of T cell changes during pregnancy in multiple sclerosis. TCRdb's table, derived via immunoSEQ multiplex PCR, lists solely in-frame clones and lacks some. This table holds around 57,000 clones, more than 75% found once. Material: peripheral blood, obtained in the second trimester of pregnancy. The receptors originated from a female donor with multiple sclerosis, enrolled in a pregnancy study.

The chain employs TRBV6-6 and TRBJ2-1; 8 positions agree with TRBD1. Per the germline V gene, CDR1 is MNHNY and CDR2 is SVGAGI (reference sequence). With 7 bases clipped from V and 6 bases from J, the junction kept 5 bases outside the gene matches. The CDR3 runs to 13 residues. The CDR3: CASKDRVFNEQFF. In nucleotides, the CDR3 is TGTGCCAGCAAGGACAGGGTTTTCAATGAGCAGTTCTTC.

DNA of the CDR3: TGTGCCAGCAGCTTAGGGGGGGTCTACGAGCAGTACTTC. This translates into CASSLGGVYEQYF. The chain carries TRBV7-9 and TRBJ2-7; TRBD2 might be the D (6 bases). The CDR3 covers 13 residues. The germline gives CDR1 SEHNR, CDR2 FQNEAQ (reference sequence). Trimming took off 1 base at V and 3 bases at J, with 7 bases between the two ends.

The genes are TRBV7-9 and TRBJ2-7, with TRBD2 matching 8 bases. In germline, CDR1 is SEHNR, CDR2 FQNEAQ (reference sequence). CDR3 length equals 13 residues. V lost 2 bases to trimming and J lost 4 bases; unmatched junction nucleotides: 1. CDR3 residues: CASSLSGGYEQYF. CDR3 DNA: TGTGCCAGCAGCTTAAGCGGGGGATACGAGCAGTACTTC.

This sequence joins TRBV4-2 and TRBJ2-3, with TRBD2 matching 7 bases. Germline trimming cut 0 bases from V and 5 bases from J; bases unmatched to any gene: 8. Germline CDR1 reads LGHNA; CDR2 reads YNFKEQ. There are 16 residues in the CDR3. This CDR3 reads CASSQDRFSGRDTQYF. In DNA, the CDR3 is TGTGCCAGCAGCCAAGATAGGTTTAGCGGGCGAGATACGCAGTATTTT.

The chain employs TRBV7-2 and TRBJ2-3, with 14 bases identical to TRBD2. V lost 4 bases, J lost 5 bases, and 8 bases stayed unmatched. This CDR3 is built from 17 residues. The germline V gene encodes CDR1 SGHTA and CDR2 FQGNSA. CDR3 region: CASSSTSGGVRRDTQYF. The CDR3 region has the DNA TGTGCCAGCAGCTCGACTAGCGGGGGGGTTCGTCGAGATACGCAGTATTTT.

In its sample, this clone was seen once. The chain couples TRBV18 to TRBJ2-3; 8 bases fit TRBD2. In germline, CDR1 is KGHSH, CDR2 LQKENI. The ends lost 6 bases at V and 5 bases at J; junction bases unmatched: 7. This CDR3 region has 14 residues. The DNA for the CDR3 is TGTGCCAGCTCCCCGAGCGGGGGTGTAGATACGCAGTATTTT. It is translated as CASSPSGGVDTQYF.

The V gene is TRBV5-1, the J gene TRBJ1-4, with no clear D. Germline CDR1 and CDR2: SGHRS and YFSETQ. The CDR3 is 13 residues long. Trimming stripped 4 bases from V and 8 bases from J, with 12 bases between. The CDR3 sequence is CASSVEPEEKLFF. CDR3 DNA sequence: TGCGCCAGCAGCGTAGAGCCGGAGGAAAAACTGTTTTTT.

This chain links TRBV4-2 with TRBJ2-5, with D maybe TRBD2 (5 bases). The germline V and J ends were trimmed by 1 base and 1 base, with 7 bases remaining between them. The CDR3 runs to 14 residues. From germline, CDR1 is LGHNA and CDR2 YNFKEQ. CDR3 in DNA: TGTGCCAGCAGCCAAGGAGGGTCCCAAGAGACCCAGTACTTC. It encodes CASSQGGSQETQYF.

The CDR3 nucleotides read TGCGCCAGCAGCTCGCCGGACAGGGGGTACACTGAAGCTTTCTTT. Translation gives CASSSPDRGYTEAFF. V gene TRBV5-1 combines with J gene TRBJ1-1; 10 bases are a match to TRBD1. The CDR3 consists of 15 residues. In germline, CDR1 is SGHRS, CDR2 YFSETQ. V was pared by 3 bases and J by 3 bases, with 5 bases of the junction left unmatched.

This clone was seen a few times. The chain combines TRBV6-1 with TRBJ1-6; TRBD1 agrees at 11 bases. Germline lookup yields CDR1 MNHNS and CDR2 SASEGT. The CDR3 length is 14 residues. V was pared by 3 bases and J by 14 bases, with 6 bases of the junction left unmatched. The CDR3 bases are TGTGCCAGCAGTGAGGGACAGGGGGAGGGGGCCCTCCACTTT. Residues: CASSEGQGEGALHF.

This clone showed up just once. The chain links TRBV29-1 to TRBJ2-3; TRBD2 matches 11 bases. V was pared by 1 base and J by 3 bases, with 3 bases of the junction left unmatched. Germline V gives CDR1 SQVTM, CDR2 ANQGSEA. This CDR3 contains 15 residues. In DNA, the CDR3 is TGCAGCGTTGAAGGGACTAGCGGGCTTACAGATACGCAGTATTTT. Protein: CSVEGTSGLTDTQYF.

The chain carries TRBV4-1 and TRBJ1-1; possible D gene TRBD1, 6 bases. The CDR3 covers 16 residues. In germline, CDR1 is MGHRA, CDR2 YSYEKL. V was shortened by 1 base and J by 2 bases, with 14 bases between the two germline ends. CDR3 residues: CASSQGDIRLNTEAFF. The CDR3, as DNA: TGCGCCAGCAGCCAAGGGGACATACGACTCAACACTGAAGCTTTCTTT.

The chain is built from TRBV9 and TRBJ1-3; possibly TRBD1 for D (6 bases). V lost 4 bases to trimming and J lost 3 bases, with 14 bases between them. The CDR3 totals 15 residues. Looked up from germline, CDR1 is SGDLS and CDR2 is YYNGEE. The CDR3 protein is CASSPRRGNGNTIYF. The DNA of the CDR3 is TGTGCCAGCAGCCCGAGAAGGGGGAATGGAAACACCATATATTTT.

This rearrangement joins TRBV15 to TRBJ2-6; D is perhaps TRBD2 (5 bases). Trimming left V 3 bases short and J 2 bases short, with 8 bases between. Germline CDR1 reads LNHNV; CDR2 reads YYDKDF (reference sequence). The CDR3 totals 15 residues. CDR3 sequence: CATSSFGAGANVLTF. For the CDR3, the DNA is TGTGCCACCAGCAGCTTCGGGGCTGGGGCCAACGTCCTGACTTTC.

The gene calls are TRBV9 and TRBJ1-6; maybe TRBD1 (6 bases). The CDR3 runs 14 residues. The germline V gene has CDR1 SGDLS and CDR2 YYNGEE. Trimming stripped 0 bases from V and 8 bases from J, with 9 bases between. Here the CDR3 reads CASSVGPGDSPLHF. The CDR3 nucleotides read TGTGCCAGCAGCGTAGGGCCAGGGGATTCACCCCTCCACTTT.

The J gene is TRBJ1-6, the V gene TRBV9; maybe TRBD1 (5 bases). Trimming cost V 0 bases and J 7 bases, with 8 bases left between them. CDR1 and CDR2 (germline): SGDLS, YYNGEE. This CDR3 has 14 residues. CDR3 nucleotides: TGTGCCAGCAGCGTAGTGGAGGGGAATTCACCCCTCCACTTT. It yields the protein CASSVVEGNSPLHF.

CDR3 DNA: TGTGCCAGCAGCTTTGTCACAGGGGCAGTGAACTACGAGCAGTACTTC. Amino acid sequence: CASSFVTGAVNYEQYF. The J gene is TRBJ2-7, the V gene TRBV5-5; 7 bases agree with TRBD1. CDR1 and CDR2 from the germline V gene are SGHKS and YYEKEE (reference sequence). The CDR3 contains 16 residues. V lost 2 bases, J lost 3 bases, and 11 bases stayed unmatched.

The genes are TRBV19 and TRBJ2-3; 7 positions agree with TRBD2. V gave up 5 bases and J gave up 3 bases; unmatched junction bases: 5. Germline CDR1 is LNHDA and CDR2 is SQIVND (reference sequence). The CDR3 has 14 residues. CDR3: CASSPGGLTDTQYF. In nucleotides, the CDR3 is TGTGCCAGTAGTCCGGGGGGACTGACAGATACGCAGTATTTT.

V and J are TRBV5-5 and TRBJ1-1; tentatively, D is TRBD1 (6 bases). The germline V gene encodes CDR1 SGHKS and CDR2 YYEKEE (reference sequence). The CDR3 runs 14 residues. V gave up 0 bases and J gave up 5 bases, with 11 bases separating them. CDR3 coding DNA: TGTGCCAGCAGCTTGGATCAGGGGTGGACTGAAGCTTTCTTT. Protein sequence: CASSLDQGWTEAFF. The full variable domain, rest sourced from reference TRBV5-5 and TRBJ1-1, is DAGVTQSPTHLIKTRGQQVTLRCSPISGHKSVSWYQQVLGQGPQFIFQYYEKEERGRGNFPDRFSARQFPNYSSELNVNALLLGDSALYLCASSLDQGWTEAFFGQGTRLTVV.

The chain has TRBV5-1 and TRBJ2-7, with TRBD1 identical over 7 bases. The V segment lost 0 bases and the J segment 1 base; nucleotides outside the gene matches: 1. This CDR3 region has 14 residues. CDR1 and CDR2 from the germline V gene are SGHRS and YFSETQ. The chain's CDR3 is CASSLAGQSYEQYF. CDR3 DNA sequence: TGCGCCAGCAGCTTGGCGGGACAGTCCTACGAGCAGTACTTC.

The V and J genes are TRBV27 and TRBJ2-7, with 9 nucleotides matching TRBD2. Germline assignment: CDR1 MNHEY and CDR2 SMNVEV (reference sequence). The CDR3 is 17 residues long. V dropped 0 bases and J dropped 4; count of bases not matched to a gene: 10. The CDR3 protein is CASSLSQGASGAYEQYF. CDR3 coding DNA: TGTGCCAGCAGTTTATCCCAGGGAGCTAGCGGGGCTTACGAGCAGTACTTC.

V usage is TRBV30 and J usage is TRBJ1-1; 8 nucleotides match TRBD1. V was clipped by 5 bases and J by 3 bases; unmatched bases: 5. Germline values: CDR1 GTSNPN, CDR2 SVGIG (reference sequence). The CDR3 sequence is 13 residues long. The CDR3 DNA sequence: TGTGCCTGGGGCCCGGACAGGGACACTGAAGCTTTCTTT. Its translation is CAWGPDRDTEAFF.

This chain joins TRBV6-6 and TRBJ1-1; the match to TRBD1 covers 8 bases. The CDR3 extends over 12 amino acids. Germline-derived CDR1 and CDR2 are MNHNY and SVGAGI (reference sequence). V was clipped by 5 bases and J by 10 bases; unmatched bases: 6. DNA of the CDR3: TGTGCCAGCAGTGGTGGACAGGGTGGAGCTTTCTTT. Encoded protein: CASSGGQGGAFF.

The chain uses TRBV4-3 and TRBJ1-1, with a tentative D call TRBD1 (5 bases). The V and J ends lost 0 bases and 5 bases respectively, with 16 bases between them. This CDR3 region has 16 residues. The V gene's germline CDR1 is LGHNA and CDR2 YSLEER. The DNA of the CDR3 is TGCGCCAGCAGCCAAGAGGGGGAGGGGTTAAAGACTGAAGCTTTCTTT. Its translation: CASSQEGEGLKTEAFF.

This chain connects TRBV5-1 to TRBJ1-1, with D perhaps TRBD1 (5 bases). CDR1 SGHRS and CDR2 YFSETQ come from the germline V gene. The length of the CDR3 is 14 residues. Deletions cut 6 bases from V and 0 bases from J, with 12 bases between. The CDR3, as DNA: TGCGCCAGCACCCCAGACAGCATGAACACTGAAGCTTTCTTT. It encodes CASTPDSMNTEAFF.

This clone was seen a single time. This sequence joins TRBV27 and TRBJ2-3; D possibly corresponds to TRBD1 (7 bases). The V end lost 2 bases, the J end lost 7 bases, and 10 bases lay between the germline ends. Germline CDR1 reads MNHEY; CDR2 reads SMNVEV (reference sequence). The CDR3 extends over 13 amino acids. The CDR3, as DNA: TGTGCCAGCAGTTTACAGGGGGGATATACGCAGTATTTT. It encodes CASSLQGGYTQYF.

The chain has TRBV9 and TRBJ1-1, with 9 bases aligning to TRBD1. The germline CDR1 and CDR2 sequences are SGDLS and YYNGEE. This CDR3 region has 16 residues. J lost 1 base, V lost 3 bases, and 7 bases had no gene match. CDR3 nucleotide sequence: TGTGCCAGCAGCGAGCCCGGGACAGGGCGGAACACTGAAGCTTTCTTT. Encoded protein: CASSEPGTGRNTEAFF.